At least ten counts were recorded for the clone carrying this T cell receptor beta chain. Its antigen is as yet unknown. The data are from a study of T cells in Graves' hyperthyroidism and ophthalmopathy. V was pared by 2 bases and J by 4 bases, with 11 bases between. Germline assignment: CDR1 MNHEY and CDR2 SVGAGI. The CDR3 is made up of 14 amino acids. Out of over 7.5 ml of fresh peripheral blood came the PBMCs. Amplified TCR beta CDR3 regions derived from RNA transcripts. The HTBI set primed first-round TCR CDR3 RT-PCR. TCRdb independently ran MiXCR on the multiplex PCR reads; one entry per CDR3 protein. The sample holds 600,000 to 700,000 distinct CDR3 sequences; roughly 15% are singletons and the top ten take about 3.9%. Overall study results and limits: Before onset, by a median of around 6.4 months, the model predicted ophthalmopathy.

V gene TRBV6-5 combines with J gene TRBJ1-2, with D possibly TRBD1 on 6 matching bases. Sequences were obtained from blood. The receptor's source is a woman between 35 and 50 years old with Graves' ophthalmopathy. The CDR3 DNA reads as TGTGCCAGCAGTTACCCTTGGGACACCTATGGCTACACCTTC. This translates into CASSYPWDTYGYTF.